A single TCR beta chain is shown here with its context. Its antigen is undetermined. The CDR3 consists of 16 residues. CDR1 and CDR2 from the germline V gene are SGHTA and FQGNSA. The TCR beta cDNA came from 5'RACE template switching with UMIs. TCRdb reprocessed the 5' RACE reads and stores each CDR3 protein as one record, lacking DNA. This sample lists 140,000 to 150,000 distinct CDR3 sequences; its ten largest clones have roughly an eighth. The data were obtained in a study of T cells expressing NK-cell markers. Looking at the study overall: Researchers got TCR beta repertoires out of sorted CD3+CD56+NKG2C+, CD3+CD56+NKG2C- and CD3+CD56-NKG2C+ T cells.

Findings and caveats of the study: It remained uncertain whether the expanded NKG2C+ T cell clones were specific for HCMV antigens. Six donors had dominant NKG2C+ clonotypes that comprised about 1.0-8% of their CD8+ T cells.

This sequence originates from a man younger than 35 in good health. What was sequenced was blood T cells: a sorted CD56 or NKG2C T cell subset, CD4+ or CD8+ T cells, or bulk PBMC T cells (not recorded which). The rearrangement uses TRBV7-2 and TRBJ2-2; as DNA is missing, the TRBD2 call by TCRdb cannot be tested. The CDR3 here is CASSAPRTRLSGELFF.